This T cell receptor (beta chain) was sequenced in a study of neoadjuvant nivolumab and ipilimumab in lung cancer. CDR3 length: 16 amino acids. Germline V lookup: CDR1 KGHSH, CDR2 LQKENI. V trimming: 4 bases; J trimming: 0 bases; junction bases outside the gene matches: 5. TCRdb's copy holds only in-frame clones and misses some; the assay was immunoSEQ multiplex PCR. The sample records over 25,000 clones, 76% being singletons. The rearrangement links TRBV18 to TRBJ2-3; 9 nucleotides align to TRBD1. The starting material was tumor tissue, obtained after neoadjuvant nivolumab, alone or with ipilimumab, at or shortly before surgery. The receptor was isolated from an adult with non-small cell lung cancer. The DNA for the CDR3 is TGTGCCAGCTCACAAATGGGACAGGGCAGCACAGATACGCAGTATTTT. Translated, it gives CASSQMGQGSTDTQYF.